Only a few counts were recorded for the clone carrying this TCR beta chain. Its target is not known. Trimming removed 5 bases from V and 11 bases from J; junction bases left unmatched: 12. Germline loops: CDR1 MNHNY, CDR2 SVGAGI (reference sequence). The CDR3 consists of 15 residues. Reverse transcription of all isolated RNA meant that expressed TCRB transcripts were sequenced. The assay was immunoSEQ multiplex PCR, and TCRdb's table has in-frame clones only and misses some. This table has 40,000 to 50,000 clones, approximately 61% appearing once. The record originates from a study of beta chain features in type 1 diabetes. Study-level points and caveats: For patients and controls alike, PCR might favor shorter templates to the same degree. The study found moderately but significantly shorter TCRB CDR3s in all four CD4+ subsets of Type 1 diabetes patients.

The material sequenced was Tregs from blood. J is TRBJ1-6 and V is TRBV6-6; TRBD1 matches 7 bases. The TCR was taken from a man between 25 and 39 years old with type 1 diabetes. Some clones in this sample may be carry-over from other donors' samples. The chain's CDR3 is CASSMETGQGTPLHF. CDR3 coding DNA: TGTGCCAGCAGTATGGAGACAGGGCAAGGAACACCCCTCCACTTT.